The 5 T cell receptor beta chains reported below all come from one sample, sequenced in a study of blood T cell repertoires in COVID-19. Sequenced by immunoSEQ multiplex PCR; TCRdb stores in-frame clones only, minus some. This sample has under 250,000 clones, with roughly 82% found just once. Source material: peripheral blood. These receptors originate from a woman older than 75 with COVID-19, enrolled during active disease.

The CDR3 coding sequence is TGTGCCAGCAGCCAATCTCTAGCGGGAGAGACCCAGTACTTC. Protein: CASSQSLAGETQYF. The chain joins TRBV3-1 (or the pseudogene TRBV3-2) to TRBJ2-5; 8 bases agree with TRBD2. The CDR3 consists of 14 residues. Unmatched junction bases numbered 3, after V lost 2 bases and J lost 4 bases. Germline V gene lookup returns CDR1 LGHDT and CDR2 YNNKEL (reference sequence).

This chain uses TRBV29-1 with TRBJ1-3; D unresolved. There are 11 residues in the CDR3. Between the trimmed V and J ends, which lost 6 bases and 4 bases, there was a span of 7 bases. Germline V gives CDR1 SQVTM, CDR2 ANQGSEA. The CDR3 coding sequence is TGCAGCGTGGAGGCGGGAAACACCATATATTTT. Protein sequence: CSVEAGNTIYF.

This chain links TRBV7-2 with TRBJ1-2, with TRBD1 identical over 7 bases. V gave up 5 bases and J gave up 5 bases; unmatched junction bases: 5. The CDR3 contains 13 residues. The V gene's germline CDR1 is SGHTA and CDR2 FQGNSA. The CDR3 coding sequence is TGTGCCAGCAGCCGAGGGACAGATTATGGCTACACCTTC. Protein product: CASSRGTDYGYTF.

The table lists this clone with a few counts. The CDR3 DNA follows: TGTGCCAGCACCTCTACTTCGGGGAGCCACGAAGCTTTCTTT. Translated: CASTSTSGSHEAFF. This chain connects TRBV3-1 (or the pseudogene TRBV3-2) to TRBJ1-1; D ambiguous. The CDR3 is 14 residues long. The V end lost 7 bases, the J end lost 8 bases, and 20 bases lay between the germline ends. Germline CDR1 LGHDT, CDR2 YNNKEL (reference sequence).

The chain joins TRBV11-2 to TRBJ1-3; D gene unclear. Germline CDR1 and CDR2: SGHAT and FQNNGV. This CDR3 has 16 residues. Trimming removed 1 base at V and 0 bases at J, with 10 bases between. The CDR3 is CASSLGGALSGNTIYF. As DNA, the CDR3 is TGTGCCAGCAGCTTAGGAGGAGCACTCTCTGGAAACACCATATATTTT.